The 23 T cell receptor beta chains below come from one sample, sequenced in a study of OX40 agonist ivuxolimab in advanced cancers. Libraries were prepared by immunoSEQ multiplex PCR; TCRdb keeps only in-frame clonotypes and omits some of them. This sample has 15,000 to 25,000 clones, with around two thirds found just once. The sequenced sample was CD4+ or CD8+ T cells sorted from blood, obtained in a trial of the OX40 agonist ivuxolimab. The origin of the receptors is an adult with an advanced solid tumor such as melanoma, head and neck, liver or kidney cancer.

This rearrangement joins TRBV28 to TRBJ2-1; D is unresolved. CDR1 is MDHEN and CDR2 is SYDVKM in the germline V gene. CDR3 length equals 13 residues. Trimming cost V 3 bases and J 7 bases, with 10 bases left between them. The CDR3 spells CASSFLLRNEQFF. The CDR3 nucleotides read TGTGCCAGCAGTTTTCTTTTGCGTAATGAGCAGTTCTTC.

The chain employs TRBV7-9 and TRBJ2-7; D may be TRBD1 (6 bases). Germline V gene data show CDR1 as SEHNR and CDR2 as FQNEAQ (reference sequence). CDR3 length: 13 residues. V gave up 6 bases and J gave up 3 bases, with 12 bases separating them. This chain's CDR3 is CASRIGQHYEQYF. The CDR3 nucleotides read TGTGCCAGCAGGATCGGACAGCACTACGAGCAGTACTTC.

This clone appeared a few times. The rearrangement uses TRBV15 and TRBJ2-3; D possibly corresponds to TRBD2 (6 bases). This CDR3 comprises 15 residues. Trimming stripped 4 bases from V and 6 bases from J, with 17 bases between. The germline V gene encodes CDR1 LNHNV and CDR2 YYDKDF (reference sequence). The CDR3 sequence is CATSKGRGGQDTQYF. The DNA for the CDR3 is TGTGCCACCAGCAAAGGCCGGGGAGGCCAGGATACGCAGTATTTT.

In this sample, this clone turned up a few times. V is TRBV19 and J is TRBJ2-1, with 7 bases lining up with TRBD2. Trimming cost V 6 bases and J 2 bases; bases outside gene matches: 4. The CDR3 contains 14 residues. The germline V gene has CDR1 LNHDA and CDR2 SQIVND (reference sequence). The CDR3 reads CASSPAGAYNEQFF. The CDR3 nucleotides are TGTGCCAGTAGCCCGGCGGGGGCCTACAATGAGCAGTTCTTC.

This clone was detected a few times. This chain joins TRBV28 and TRBJ1-3; D unclear. The germline V gene encodes CDR1 MDHEN and CDR2 SYDVKM. V lost 0 bases to trimming and J lost 0 bases, with 6 bases between them. The CDR3 totals 15 residues. The CDR3 DNA follows: TGTGCCAGCAGTTTATGGGAATCCTCTGGAAACACCATATATTTT. It yields the protein CASSLWESSGNTIYF.

The V and J genes are TRBV9 and TRBJ1-1, with 9 bases aligning to TRBD1. Germline assignment: CDR1 SGDLS and CDR2 YYNGEE. The V and J ends lost 1 base and 8 bases, in that order; junction bases with no gene match: 9. This CDR3 is 15 amino acids long. CDR3 loop: CASSVPETGGVEAFF. The CDR3 nucleotides read TGTGCCAGCAGCGTACCCGAGACAGGGGGGGTAGAAGCTTTCTTT.

The J gene is TRBJ1-2, the V gene TRBV28; no reliable D call. The CDR3 is 14 residues long. The germline V gene has CDR1 MDHEN and CDR2 SYDVKM. V was clipped by 5 bases and J by 2 bases, with 12 bases between them. The CDR3 here is CASSLLGRNYGYTF. CDR3 sequence (DNA): TGTGCCAGCAGTCTCCTGGGGAGGAACTATGGCTACACCTTC.

The rearrangement joins TRBV15 to TRBJ2-5; 7 nucleotides match TRBD2. V was pared by 3 bases and J by 8 bases, with 3 bases of the junction left unmatched. The CDR3 totals 12 residues. Germline CDR1 reads LNHNV; CDR2 reads YYDKDF (reference sequence). The CDR3 DNA reads TGTGCCACCAGCAGTCTAGCGGACACCCAGTACTTC. Protein product: CATSSLADTQYF. The full variable domain, its missing parts supplied by reference TRBV15 and TRBJ2-5, is DAMVIQNPRYQVTQFGKPVTLSCSQTLNHNVMYWYQQKSSQAPKLLFHYYDKDFNNEADTPDNFQSRRPNTSFCFLDIRSPGLGDTAMYLCATSSLADTQYFGPGTRLLVL.

This chain uses TRBV2 with TRBJ1-5; D perhaps matches TRBD1 (6 bases). The CDR3 consists of 13 residues. In germline, CDR1 is SNHLY, CDR2 FYNNEI. The V end lost 7 bases, the J end lost 7 bases, and 14 bases lay between the germline ends. The CDR3 DNA reads as TGTGCCAGCATGTACAGGGTACAGCAGCCCCAGCATTTT. Translating it yields CASMYRVQQPQHF.

This rearrangement joins TRBV28 to TRBJ2-3; 9 positions match TRBD1. The CDR3 consists of 20 residues. V lost 1 base to trimming and J lost 2 bases; unmatched junction nucleotides: 16. Germline V lookup: CDR1 MDHEN, CDR2 SYDVKM. This CDR3 reads CASSLYGVSQGAQPTDTQYF. CDR3 bases: TGTGCCAGCAGTTTATACGGAGTGTCACAGGGGGCACAACCCACAGATACGCAGTATTTT.

The J gene is TRBJ2-1, the V gene TRBV6-6, with 9 nucleotides matching TRBD2. V lost 2 bases and J lost 9; bases outside the gene matches: 5. The CDR3 is made up of 14 amino acids. Germline V CDR1 and CDR2: MNHNY, SVGAGI (reference sequence). The CDR3, as DNA: TGTGCCAGCAGTTACGCGCTAGCGGGATCTGAGCAGTTCTTC. Amino acid sequence: CASSYALAGSEQFF.

The chain uses TRBV6-5 and TRBJ2-1; D might be TRBD2 (6 bases). Trimming took 8 bases from V and 6 from J, leaving 20 bases between them. The CDR3 has 15 amino acids. Germline CDR1 and CDR2: MNHEY and SVGAGI. The CDR3 region has the DNA TGTGCCAGCGCCCCGGATGGCGGGATAGTCAATGAGCAGTTCTTC. Encoded protein: CASAPDGGIVNEQFF.

V and J are TRBV7-3 and TRBJ2-2; D possibly corresponds to TRBD2 (5 bases). The CDR3 totals 14 residues. Per germline, CDR1 SGHTA and CDR2 FQGTGA. The ends were cut back, 2 bases at V and 1 base at J, with 5 bases in the middle. The CDR3 loop reads CASSLAGNTGELFF. The DNA of the CDR3 is TGTGCCAGCAGCTTAGCGGGGAACACCGGGGAGCTGTTTTTT.

This clone qualifies as medium-sized. This rearrangement joins TRBV7-8 to TRBJ2-7, with D unclear. The V gene's germline CDR1 is SGHVS and CDR2 FQNEAQ. The length of the CDR3 is 13 residues. The V end lost 3 bases, the J end lost 5 bases, and 11 bases lay between the germline ends. CDR3 protein: CASSLGSVHEQYF. The CDR3 nucleotides read TGTGCCAGCAGCTTGGGATCCGTCCACGAGCAGTACTTC.

The chain links TRBV6-4 to TRBJ2-3; 10 bases match TRBD2. The CDR3 runs 15 residues. CDR1 and CDR2 from the germline V gene are MRHNA and SNTAGT. V lost 2 bases, J lost 5 bases, and 4 bases stayed unmatched. The CDR3 loop is CASSDSGGAGDTQYF. The CDR3 nucleotides are TGTGCCAGCAGTGACAGCGGGGGGGCGGGAGATACGCAGTATTTT.

The chain carries TRBV4-2 and TRBJ2-7; TRBD2 aligns across 11 bases. J lost 3 bases, V lost 5 bases, and 3 bases had no gene match. The germline CDR1 and CDR2 sequences are LGHNA and YNFKEQ. The CDR3 extends over 14 amino acids. This chain's CDR3 is CASSSLAGGYEQYF. DNA for the CDR3: TGTGCCAGCAGCTCCCTAGCGGGAGGCTACGAGCAGTACTTC.

A single count supports this clone. The rearrangement links TRBV5-1 to TRBJ2-5; maybe TRBD2 (7 bases). The germline CDR1 and CDR2 sequences are SGHRS and YFSETQ. The CDR3 is 14 amino acids. The CDR3 bases are TGCGCTACTCGACTGGGCGGGGGCCCAGAGACCCAGTACTTC. It translates to CATRLGGGPETQYF.

J is TRBJ2-4 and V is TRBV19, with D possibly TRBD1 on 5 matching bases. V dropped 1 base and J dropped 7 bases, with 20 bases sitting between them. Germline CDR1 LNHDA, CDR2 SQIVND (reference sequence). This CDR3 has 17 residues. The CDR3: CASSIGDRTPFGNIQYF. The CDR3 coding sequence is TGTGCCAGTAGTATAGGGGATCGGACACCGTTCGGGAACATTCAGTACTTC.

The chain links TRBV13 to TRBJ2-7; D perhaps matches TRBD1 (5 bases). The CDR3 runs 13 residues. CDR1 PRHDT and CDR2 FYEKMQ come from the germline V gene (reference sequence). V was shortened by 6 bases and J by 4 bases, with 13 bases between the two germline ends. CDR3 coding DNA: TGTGCCAGCAGACCGACAGATGATTACGAGCAGTACTTC. It encodes CASRPTDDYEQYF.

The rearrangement links TRBV23-1 to TRBJ1-5; 9 bases are a match to TRBD1. TRBV23-1 is designated an ORF whose function remains uncertain. The CDR3 loop spans 18 amino acids. V was clipped by 3 bases and J by 7 bases; unmatched bases: 16. The CDR3 region is CASSHPDLSGQGGQPQHF. CDR3 bases: TGCGCCAGCAGTCATCCAGACCTATCGGGACAGGGAGGACAGCCCCAGCATTTT.

The chain links TRBV29-1 to TRBJ2-7; D gene unclear. V was cut by 5 bases and J by 0 bases, with 11 bases left in between. CDR3 length: 13 amino acids. The germline V gene has CDR1 SQVTM and CDR2 ANQGSEA. CDR3 loop: CSVRAASSYEQYF. The CDR3 nucleotides are TGCAGCGTTCGGGCCGCGAGCTCCTACGAGCAGTACTTC.

This clone was counted a single time. The chain carries TRBV28 and TRBJ2-5; D gene ambiguous. The end of the DNA aligns better with TRBJ2-7, so the J call may be wrong. This CDR3 region has 13 residues. CDR1 and CDR2 from the germline V gene are MDHEN and SYDVKM. Here the CDR3 DNA reads TGTGCCAGCAGTTTGTCAGCAGGCTACGAGCAGTACTTC. It encodes CASSLSAGYEQYF.

This clone was seen a few times. This chain links TRBV19 with TRBJ2-2, with D unclear. V was pared by 2 bases and J by 0 bases, with 10 bases between. The germline V gene has CDR1 LNHDA and CDR2 SQIVND (reference sequence). The CDR3 sequence is 16 residues long. Here the CDR3 reads CASSITDGPNTGELFF. The CDR3 coding sequence is TGTGCCAGTAGTATAACCGACGGACCGAACACCGGGGAGCTGTTTTTT.